Below, 19 T cell receptor beta chains from the same sample are listed, as sequenced in a study of blood T cells in healthy people across ages. Next came a second PCR, run for 7 to 11 cycles, which used a sample-barcoded 5' primer along with a J-beta primer mix. TCRdb re-derived calls from the 5' RACE reads in MiXCR, one entry per CDR3 protein. The sample consists of over 1,200,000 distinct CDR3 sequences, approximately 59% of them appearing once. Sequenced input: blood. The receptors originated from a man younger than 35 in good health.

This clonotype was observed a few times. The genes are TRBV7-9 and TRBJ2-7, with 7 bases identical to TRBD1. The V gene end was trimmed by 1 base and the J gene end by 3 bases; junction bases not matched to a gene: 3. CDR1 SEHNR and CDR2 FQNEAQ come from the germline V gene (reference sequence). The CDR3 sequence is 14 residues long. CDR3 protein: CASSLEGQNYEQYF. CDR3 nucleotide sequence: TGTGCCAGCAGCTTAGAGGGACAGAACTACGAGCAGTACTTC.

The chain combines TRBV4-2 with TRBJ2-1; TRBD2 agrees at 7 bases. The CDR3 is 14 amino acids. Germline CDR1 LGHNA, CDR2 YNFKEQ. Trimming took 3 bases from V and 4 from J; bases not matched to a gene: 3. Here the CDR3 reads CASSQGRGYNEQFF. The DNA for the CDR3 is TGTGCCAGCAGCCAGGGGAGGGGATACAATGAGCAGTTCTTC.

This clonotype was detected only a few times. The chain links TRBV20-1 to TRBJ2-5, with 8 positions matching TRBD2. V shed 2 bases and J 5 bases; nucleotides not matched to a gene: 10. The germline V gene encodes CDR1 DFQATT and CDR2 SNEGSKA (reference sequence). The CDR3 is made up of 15 amino acids. CDR3 nucleotides: TGCAGTGCTAGAAAACTGCGGGGGGCCCGTGAGACCCAGTACTTC. Its translation is CSARKLRGARETQYF.

The J gene is TRBJ2-7, the V gene TRBV21-1. TRBV21-1 is deemed a pseudogene. The CDR3 has 10 residues. The CDR3 nucleotides are TGTGCCAGCCGTCGGAGCGAGCAGTACTTC. Its protein is CASRRSEQYF.

This clonotype came up a few times. CDR3 amino acids: CAPEGGNADTQYF. In nucleotides, the CDR3 is TGTGCCCCGGAGGGGGGGAACGCAGATACGCAGTATTTT. The V call is TRBV6-2 or TRBV6-3, the J call TRBJ2-3; a weak D match, TRBD2 (7 bases). The germline CDR1 and CDR2 sequences are MNHEY and SVGEGT. The length of the CDR3 is 13 residues. V lost 11 bases to trimming and J lost 4 bases, with 16 bases between them.

The rearrangement joins TRBV20-1 to TRBJ2-7; D might be TRBD1 (5 bases). Trimming stripped 6 bases from V and 7 bases from J, with 13 bases between. The CDR3 is made up of 11 amino acids. Germline-derived CDR1 and CDR2 are DFQATT and SNEGSKA (reference sequence). CDR3 in amino acids: CSAKDSREQYF. CDR3 sequence (DNA): TGCAGTGCAAAAGACAGCCGTGAGCAGTACTTC.

This clonotype was observed a handful of times. This rearrangement joins TRBV5-1 to TRBJ2-7; 8 bases map to TRBD2. V gave up 0 bases and J gave up 0 bases; unmatched junction bases: 2. CDR3 length equals 15 residues. Germline CDR1 is SGHRS and CDR2 is YFSETQ. The CDR3 protein is CASSLEAGDSYEQYF. As DNA, the CDR3 is TGCGCCAGCAGCTTGGAAGCGGGAGACTCCTACGAGCAGTACTTC.

This chain uses TRBV7-9 with TRBJ1-2; D ambiguous. Trimming stripped 1 base from V and 3 bases from J, with 9 bases between. The CDR3 sequence is 14 residues long. Germline loops: CDR1 SEHNR, CDR2 FQNEAQ (reference sequence). This chain's CDR3 is CASSLERVYYGYTF. Written as DNA, the CDR3 is TGTGCCAGCAGCTTAGAGCGGGTCTACTATGGCTACACCTTC.

The rearrangement links TRBV19 to TRBJ2-7; the D gene is possibly TRBD1 (6 bases). This CDR3 contains 14 residues. Germline loops: CDR1 LNHDA, CDR2 SQIVND (reference sequence). V was cut by 5 bases and J by 3 bases, with 14 bases left in between. CDR3 protein: CASSARTELYEQYF. The DNA for the CDR3 is TGTGCCAGTAGTGCCCGGACAGAGCTCTACGAGCAGTACTTC.

On this clonotype itself: The junction departs from the called germline gene at one end, perhaps through a read error. CDR3 sequence: CAISDFPGKDLGRLRSDEQYF. For the CDR3, the DNA is TGTGCCATCAGTGACTTTCCGGGAAAAGATCTGGGGCGGTTGCGCTCCGACGAGCAGTACTTC. The rearrangement links TRBV10-3 to TRBJ2-7, with D possibly being TRBD1 or TRBD2 (5 bases each). This CDR3 has 21 residues. Germline CDR1 and CDR2: ENHRY and SYGVKD.

The chain has TRBV12-3 or TRBV12-4 and TRBJ2-1; 8 bases map to TRBD1. With V trimmed by 6 bases and J by 6 bases, 4 bases remained unmatched. This CDR3 contains 13 residues. DNA of the CDR3: TGTGCCAGCAGAGGCGACAGGGGCAATGAGCAGTTCTTC. This translates into CASRGDRGNEQFF.

The chain joins TRBV12-3 or TRBV12-4 to TRBJ2-1, with no clear D. With 7 bases removed from V and 7 bases from J, the gap between germline ends came to 2 bases. The CDR3 spans 9 residues. CDR3 region: CASKNEQFF. Written as DNA, the CDR3 is TGTGCCAGCAAGAATGAGCAGTTCTTC.

CDR3 DNA: TGTGCCAGCAGTTCTCCCGGGACAGGGGGAGACGAGCAGTACTTC. Amino acid sequence: CASSSPGTGGDEQYF. The chain carries TRBV27 and TRBJ2-5; 11 bases are a match to TRBD1. The DNA end lines up better with TRBJ2-7; the J call may be wrong. Germline CDR1 and CDR2: MNHEY and SMNVEV (reference sequence). This CDR3 is built from 15 residues.

The V gene is TRBV7-6, the J gene TRBJ1-2; 8 bases fit TRBD1. The CDR3 covers 15 residues. Germline V gene lookup returns CDR1 SGHVS and CDR2 FNYEAQ. Germline trimming cut 5 bases from V and 3 bases from J; bases unmatched to any gene: 8. Here the CDR3 reads CASSPRTGRDYGYTF. The CDR3, as DNA: TGTGCCAGCAGCCCCCGGACAGGGAGGGACTATGGCTACACCTTC.

The J gene is TRBJ2-4, the V gene TRBV28; TRBD1 matches at 7 bases. With V trimmed by 7 bases and J by 8 bases, 5 bases remained unmatched. CDR3 size: 12 residues. Germline V lookup: CDR1 MDHEN, CDR2 SYDVKM. This chain's CDR3 is CASTQGVDIQYF. The CDR3 DNA reads TGTGCCAGCACGCAGGGGGTGGACATTCAGTACTTC.

The chain couples TRBV6-2 or TRBV6-3 to TRBJ2-1; D tentatively fits TRBD1 or TRBD2 (6 bases each). Trimming removed 8 bases from V and 8 bases from J, with 19 bases in between. The germline gives CDR1 MNHEY, CDR2 SVGEGT. The CDR3 is 14 amino acids. In nucleotides, the CDR3 is TGTGCCAGCCAATTTCCGGGGGCCAGGGATGAGCAGTTCTTC. The encoded protein is CASQFPGARDEQFF.

The gene calls are TRBV10-3 and TRBJ1-2, with D possibly matching TRBD1 (5 bases). Between the trimmed V and J ends, which lost 10 bases and 4 bases, there was a span of 19 bases. The CDR3 spans 14 residues. Germline loops: CDR1 ENHRY, CDR2 SYGVKD. CDR3 loop: CATAQGGDFYGYTF. CDR3 DNA: TGTGCCACCGCCCAGGGTGGGGACTTCTATGGCTACACCTTC.

The chain links TRBV6-2 or TRBV6-3 to TRBJ2-4; D possibly matches TRBD1 or TRBD2 (5 bases each). CDR1 is MNHEY, CDR2 SVGEGT, per germline. The CDR3 totals 17 residues. The V end lost 2 bases, the J end lost 0 bases, and 14 bases lay between the germline ends. CDR3 loop: CASSYPEGIVAKNIQYF. The CDR3 coding sequence is TGTGCCAGCAGTTACCCTGAGGGGATAGTAGCCAAAAACATTCAGTACTTC.

This chain joins TRBV5-1 and TRBJ2-5; D uncertain. Trimming left V 5 bases short and J 5 bases short, with 19 bases between. This CDR3 is 15 amino acids long. Per the germline V gene, CDR1 is SGHRS and CDR2 is YFSETQ. The CDR3 bases are TGCGCCAGCAGGATGGTCCCAGACTTGAGGGAGACCCAGTACTTC. Amino acid sequence: CASRMVPDLRETQYF.